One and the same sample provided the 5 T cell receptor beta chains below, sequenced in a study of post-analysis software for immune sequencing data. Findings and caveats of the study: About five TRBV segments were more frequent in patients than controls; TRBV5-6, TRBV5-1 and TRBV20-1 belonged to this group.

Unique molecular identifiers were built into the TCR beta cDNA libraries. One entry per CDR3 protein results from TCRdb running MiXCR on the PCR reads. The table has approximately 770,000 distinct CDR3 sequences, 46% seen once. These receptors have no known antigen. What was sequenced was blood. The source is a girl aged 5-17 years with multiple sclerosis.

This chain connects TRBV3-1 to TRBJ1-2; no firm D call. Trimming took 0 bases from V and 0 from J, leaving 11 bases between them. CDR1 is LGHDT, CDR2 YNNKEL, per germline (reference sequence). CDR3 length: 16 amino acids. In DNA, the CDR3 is TGTGCCAGCAGCCAAGAAGGGCGGACTGCTAACTATGGCTACACCTTC. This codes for CASSQEGRTANYGYTF. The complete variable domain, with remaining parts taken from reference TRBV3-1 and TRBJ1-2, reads DTAVSQTPKYLVTQMGNDKSIKCEQNLGHDTMYWYKQDSKKFLKIMFSYNNKELIINETVPNRFSPKSPDKAHLNLHINSLELGDSAVYFCASSQEGRTANYGYTFGSGTRLTVV.

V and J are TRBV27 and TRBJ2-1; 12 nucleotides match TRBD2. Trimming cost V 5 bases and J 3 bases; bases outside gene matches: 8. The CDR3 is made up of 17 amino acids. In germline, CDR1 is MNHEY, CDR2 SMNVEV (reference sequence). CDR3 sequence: CASSPHLAGGFYNEQFF. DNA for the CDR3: TGTGCCAGCAGTCCTCACCTAGCGGGGGGGTTCTACAATGAGCAGTTCTTC.

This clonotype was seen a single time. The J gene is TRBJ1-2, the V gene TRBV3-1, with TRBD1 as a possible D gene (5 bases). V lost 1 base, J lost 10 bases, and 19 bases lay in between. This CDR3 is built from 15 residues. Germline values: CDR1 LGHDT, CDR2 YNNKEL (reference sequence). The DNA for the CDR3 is TGTGCCAGCAGCCAAGGTGATGCAGGGTTCAGTGACTACACCTTC. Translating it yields CASSQGDAGFSDYTF.

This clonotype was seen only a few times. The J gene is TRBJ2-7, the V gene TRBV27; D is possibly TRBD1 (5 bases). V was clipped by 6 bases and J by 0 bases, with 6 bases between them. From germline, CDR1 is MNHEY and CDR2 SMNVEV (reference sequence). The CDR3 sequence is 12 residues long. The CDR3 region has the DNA TGTGCCAGCAGGGACACCTCCTACGAGCAGTACTTC. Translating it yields CASRDTSYEQYF.

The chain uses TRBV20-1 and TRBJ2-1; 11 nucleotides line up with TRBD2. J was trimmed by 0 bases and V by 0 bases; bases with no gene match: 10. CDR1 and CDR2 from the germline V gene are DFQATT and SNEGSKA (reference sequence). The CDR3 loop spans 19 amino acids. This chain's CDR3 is CSARDGTSGIFSSYNEQFF. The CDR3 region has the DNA TGCAGTGCTAGAGATGGGACTAGCGGAATTTTTAGCTCCTACAATGAGCAGTTCTTC.